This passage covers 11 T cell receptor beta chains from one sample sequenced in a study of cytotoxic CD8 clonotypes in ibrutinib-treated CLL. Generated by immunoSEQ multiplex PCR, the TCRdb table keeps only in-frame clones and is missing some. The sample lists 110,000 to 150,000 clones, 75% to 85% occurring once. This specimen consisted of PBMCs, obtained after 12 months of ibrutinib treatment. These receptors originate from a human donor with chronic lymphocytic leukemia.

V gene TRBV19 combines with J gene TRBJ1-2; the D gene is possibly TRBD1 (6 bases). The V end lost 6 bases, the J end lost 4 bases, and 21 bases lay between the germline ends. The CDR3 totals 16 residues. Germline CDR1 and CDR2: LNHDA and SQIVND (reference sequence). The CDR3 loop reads CASSPPSGGGFYGYTF. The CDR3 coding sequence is TGTGCCAGTAGCCCTCCCTCGGGAGGGGGATTCTATGGCTACACCTTC. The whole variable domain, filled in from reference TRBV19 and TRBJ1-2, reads DGGITQSPKYLFRKEGQNVTLSCEQNLNHDAMYWYRQDPGQGLRLIYYSQIVNDFQKGDIAEGYSVSREKKESFPLTVTSAQKNPTAFYLCASSPPSGGGFYGYTFGSGTRLTVV.

This CDR3 reads CSVGGDLAGLKTQYF. The CDR3 DNA reads TGCAGCGTTGGAGGTGATCTAGCGGGCTTAAAGACCCAGTACTTC. The chain uses TRBV29-1 and TRBJ2-5; 8 bases agree with TRBD2. The CDR3 sequence is 15 residues long. The V gene end was trimmed by 4 bases and the J gene end by 6 bases; junction bases not matched to a gene: 13. The germline CDR1 and CDR2 sequences are SQVTM and ANQGSEA.

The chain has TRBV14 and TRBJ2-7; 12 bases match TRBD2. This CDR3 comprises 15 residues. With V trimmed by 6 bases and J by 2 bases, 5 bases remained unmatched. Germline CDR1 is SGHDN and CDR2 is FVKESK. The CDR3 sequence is CASSFLAGGTYEQYF. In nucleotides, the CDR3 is TGTGCCAGCAGTTTCCTAGCGGGAGGGACCTACGAGCAGTACTTC.

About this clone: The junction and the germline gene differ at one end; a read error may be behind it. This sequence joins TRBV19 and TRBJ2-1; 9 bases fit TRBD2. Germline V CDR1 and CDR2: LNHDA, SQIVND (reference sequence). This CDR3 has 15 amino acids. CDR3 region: CASRIAGAFYNEQFF. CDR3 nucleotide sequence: TGTGCCAGTAGGATAGCGGGAGCTTTCTACAATGAGCAGTTCTTC.

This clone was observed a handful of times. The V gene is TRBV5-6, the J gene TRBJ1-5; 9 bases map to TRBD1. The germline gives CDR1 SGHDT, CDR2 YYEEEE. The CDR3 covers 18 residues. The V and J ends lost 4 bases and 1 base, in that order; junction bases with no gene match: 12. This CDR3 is CASSGGQGRLSSNQPQHF. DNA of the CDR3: TGTGCCAGCAGCGGGGGACAGGGCCGATTATCGAGCAATCAGCCCCAGCATTTT.

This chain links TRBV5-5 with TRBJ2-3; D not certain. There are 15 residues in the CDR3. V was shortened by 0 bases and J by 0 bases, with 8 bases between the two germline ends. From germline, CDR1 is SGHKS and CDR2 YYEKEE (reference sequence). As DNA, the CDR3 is TGTGCCAGCAGCTTGGCGGGCCGTAGCACAGATACGCAGTATTTT. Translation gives CASSLAGRSTDTQYF.

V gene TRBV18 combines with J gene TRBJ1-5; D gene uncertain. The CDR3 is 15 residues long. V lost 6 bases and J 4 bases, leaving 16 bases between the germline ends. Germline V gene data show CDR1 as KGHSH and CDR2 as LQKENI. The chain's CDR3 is CASSPIEVQNQPQHF. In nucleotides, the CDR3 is TGTGCCAGCTCCCCCATCGAAGTGCAAAATCAGCCCCAGCATTTT. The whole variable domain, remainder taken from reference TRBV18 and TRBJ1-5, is NAGVMQNPRHLVRRRGQEARLRCSPMKGHSHVYWYRQLPEEGLKFMVYLQKENIIDESGMPKERFSAEFPKEGPSILRIQQVVRGDSAAYFCASSPIEVQNQPQHFGDGTRLSIL.

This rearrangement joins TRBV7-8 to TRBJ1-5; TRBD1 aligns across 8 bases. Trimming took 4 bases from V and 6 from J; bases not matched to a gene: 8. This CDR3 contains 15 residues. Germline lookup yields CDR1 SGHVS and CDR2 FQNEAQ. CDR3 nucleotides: TGTGCCAGCAGCTCCTCAGGGGGCTTGGGTCAGCCCCAGCATTTT. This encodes CASSSSGGLGQPQHF.

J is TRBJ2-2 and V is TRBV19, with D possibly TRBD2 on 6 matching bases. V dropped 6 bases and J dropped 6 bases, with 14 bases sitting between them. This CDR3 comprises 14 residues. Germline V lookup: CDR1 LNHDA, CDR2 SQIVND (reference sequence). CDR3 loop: CASSHLGTSGELFF. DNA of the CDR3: TGTGCCAGTAGCCACCTAGGGACTTCCGGGGAGCTGTTTTTT.

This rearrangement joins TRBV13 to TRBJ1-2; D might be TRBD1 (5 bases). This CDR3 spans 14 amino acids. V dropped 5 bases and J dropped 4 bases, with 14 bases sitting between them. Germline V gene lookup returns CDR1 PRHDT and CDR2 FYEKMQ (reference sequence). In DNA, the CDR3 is TGTGCCAGCAGCCCCGCGGGACGGATCTATGGCTACACCTTC. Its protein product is CASSPAGRIYGYTF.

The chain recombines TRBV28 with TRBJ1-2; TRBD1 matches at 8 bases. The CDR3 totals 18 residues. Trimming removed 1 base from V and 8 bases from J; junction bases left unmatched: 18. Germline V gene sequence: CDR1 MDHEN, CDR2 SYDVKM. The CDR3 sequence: CASSLFAGGARRSEGYTF. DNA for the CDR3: TGTGCCAGCAGTTTATTTGCAGGGGGCGCGAGAAGAAGTGAAGGCTACACCTTC.